A selection of T cell receptor beta chains follows, all from one sample in a study of cytomegalovirus exposure and HLA in healthy donors. Clones were read by immunoSEQ multiplex PCR, and TCRdb kept only the in-frame ones, dropping some. The specimen's table records around 37,000 clones. Sequenced material: PBMCs. These receptor sequences come from a human donor in good health. The CDR3 runs from the conserved cysteine through the conserved F or W. Fields, in order: D gene, V gene, J gene, CDR3 DNA, CDR3 protein. D genes are given only for firm matches.

D: NA; V: TRBV28; J: TRBJ1-1; DNA: TGTGCCCACCGCAGGAGGACCACTGAAGCTTTCTTT; CDR3: CAHRRRTTEAFF
D: NA; V: TRBV5-6; J: TRBJ1-1; DNA: TGTGCCAGCAGCTTGGCCGGGGTCCCTGAAGCTTTCTTT; CDR3: CASSLAGVPEAFF
D: NA; V: TRBV5-1; J: TRBJ1-5; DNA: TGCGCCAGCAGCTTGGCGGGGACCGCGCAGGGGCAGCCCCAGCATTTT; CDR3: CASSLAGTAQGQPQHF
D: TRBD2; V: TRBV28; J: TRBJ2-7; DNA: TGTGCCAGCAGCCAGTCCGGGGGGGGTTCCTACGAGCAGTACTTC; CDR3: CASSQSGGGSYEQYF
D: NA; V: TRBV19; J: TRBJ1-5; DNA: TGTGCCAGTAGCCTCAATGGGGGAGGGCAGCCCCAGCATTTT; CDR3: CASSLNGGGQPQHF
D: TRBD1; V: TRBV29-1; J: TRBJ1-2; DNA: TGCAGCGTTGACAGGGGGTATGGCTACACCTTC; CDR3: CSVDRGYGYTF
D: TRBD1; V: TRBV18; J: TRBJ2-7; DNA: TGTGCCAGCTCACAGGGGGCCAACTACGAGCAGTACTTC; CDR3: CASSQGANYEQYF
D: TRBD1; V: TRBV6-5; J: TRBJ1-6; DNA: TGTGCCAGCACTTGGGACAGGGGGCTTTCACCCCTCCACTTT; CDR3: CASTWDRGLSPLHF
D: TRBD2; V: TRBV7-9; J: TRBJ2-5; DNA: TGTGCCAGCAGCCGGGGAGGGTCGGAGACCCAGTACTTC; CDR3: CASSRGGSETQYF
D: TRBD1; V: TRBV27; J: TRBJ2-7; DNA: TGTGCCAGCAGTCATTTCCGCCGGGACAGCCACTACGAGCAGTACTTC; CDR3: CASSHFRRDSHYEQYF
D: TRBD1; V: TRBV19; J: TRBJ2-7; DNA: TGTGCCAGTAGTCTGGGACAGGGGAACGAGCAGTACTTC; CDR3: CASSLGQGNEQYF